The present TCR beta chain was sequenced within a study of shared clonotypes between healthy human individuals. Turning to the study itself: Each donor contributed plates that comprised three CD4 naive, three CD4 memory, two CD8 naive and one CD8 memory.

Sequencing was performed with immunoSEQ multiplex PCR; in TCRdb, only in-frame clones are kept and a portion is missing. Here the sample spans some 1.4 million clones, around 97% being singletons. CDR3 length equals 15 residues. V was trimmed by 4 bases and J by 6 bases, leaving 19 bases between them. In germline, CDR1 is SGHTA, CDR2 FQGNSA. The sequenced sample consisted of naive CD4+ T cells sorted from blood. Subset meaning: CD45RA+ positively selected. The rearrangement joins TRBV7-2 to TRBJ2-7; D not resolved. The receptor's source is a man aged 25 to 40 in good health. The chain's CDR3 is CASSSVAWETGEQYF. The CDR3 nucleotides are TGTGCCAGCAGCTCCGTAGCTTGGGAAACTGGCGAGCAGTACTTC.